This TCR beta chain was observed in a study of blood T cells in healthy people across ages. A second roughly 7 to 11 cycle PCR used barcoded and J-beta primers. TCRdb re-analysed the 5' RACE reads in MiXCR, keeping a single row per CDR3 protein. Among roughly 900,000 distinct CDR3 sequences listed, 25% to 30% were seen once. This clonotype was seen at least ten times. V was cut by 4 bases and J by 4 bases, with 15 bases left in between. From germline, CDR1 is SGHKS and CDR2 YYEKEE (reference sequence). The CDR3 is 15 amino acids. The V call is TRBV5-5, the J call TRBJ2-1, with D perhaps being TRBD1 or TRBD2 (5 bases each). The sequence was collected from a woman of 80 years or more in good health. The sample was blood. The CDR3 DNA follows: TGTGCCAGCAGCCCGGACATTACGGGGTACAATGAGCAGTTCTTC. This encodes CASSPDITGYNEQFF.